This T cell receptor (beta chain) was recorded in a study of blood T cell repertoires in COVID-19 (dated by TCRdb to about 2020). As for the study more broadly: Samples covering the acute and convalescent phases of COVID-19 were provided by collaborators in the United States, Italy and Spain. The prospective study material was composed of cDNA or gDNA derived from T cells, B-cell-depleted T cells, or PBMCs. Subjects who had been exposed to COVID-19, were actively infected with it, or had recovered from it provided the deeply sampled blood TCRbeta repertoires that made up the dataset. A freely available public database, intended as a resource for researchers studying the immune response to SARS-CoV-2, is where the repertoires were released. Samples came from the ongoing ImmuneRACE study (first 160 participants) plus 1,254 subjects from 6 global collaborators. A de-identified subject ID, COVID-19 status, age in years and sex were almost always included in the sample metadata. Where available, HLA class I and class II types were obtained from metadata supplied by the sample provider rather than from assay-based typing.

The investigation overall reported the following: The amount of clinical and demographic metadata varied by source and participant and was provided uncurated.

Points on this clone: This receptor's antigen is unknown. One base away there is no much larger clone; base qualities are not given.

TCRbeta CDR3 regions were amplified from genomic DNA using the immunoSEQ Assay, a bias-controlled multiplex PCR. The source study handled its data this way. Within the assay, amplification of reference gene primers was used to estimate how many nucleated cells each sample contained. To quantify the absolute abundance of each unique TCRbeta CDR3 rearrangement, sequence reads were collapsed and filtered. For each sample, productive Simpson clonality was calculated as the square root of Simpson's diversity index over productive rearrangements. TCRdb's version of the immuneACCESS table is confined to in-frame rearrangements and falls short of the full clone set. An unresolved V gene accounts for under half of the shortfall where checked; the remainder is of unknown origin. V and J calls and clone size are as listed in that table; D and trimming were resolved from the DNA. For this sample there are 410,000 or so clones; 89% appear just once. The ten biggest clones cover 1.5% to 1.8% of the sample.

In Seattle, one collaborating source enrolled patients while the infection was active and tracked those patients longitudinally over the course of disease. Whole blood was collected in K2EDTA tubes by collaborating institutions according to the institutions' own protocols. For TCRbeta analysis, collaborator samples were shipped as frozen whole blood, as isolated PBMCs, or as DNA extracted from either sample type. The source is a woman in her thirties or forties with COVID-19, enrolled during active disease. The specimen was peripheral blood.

The DNA reads as follows: TGCGCCAGCAGCATCTTACAGGGGAGGCCTGAAGCTTTCTTT. This gives the protein CASSILQGRPEAFF. The chain was built from TRBV5-1 and TRBJ1-1; 7 central nucleotides agree with TRBD1. CDR1 and CDR2 (SGHRS, YFSETQ) derive from the germline V gene. Spanning cysteine to phenylalanine, the CDR3 consists of 14 amino acids. The kept DNA is CDR3 alone, 42 bases in frame from the first base. Relative to germline, V is missing 4 bases and J is missing 6 bases, with 9 bases of the junction outside any gene match.